These 8 T cell receptor beta chains came from one sample sequenced in a study of T-cell reconstitution after alpha-beta-depleted transplantation in children. It was with unique molecular identifiers that the TCRbeta library was prepared. TCRdb independently ran MiXCR on the PCR reads; one entry per CDR3 protein. The sample includes 450,000 to 550,000 distinct CDR3 sequences, approximately 10% seen only once; the top ten take 14%. Sample: PBMCs, mostly from graft donor cells, taken 180 days after TCRalphabeta/CD19-depleted stem cell transplant. The receptors derive from a female patient aged 2 to 10 who had a stem cell transplant for aplastic anemia, so the T cells may come from the graft donor.

V gene TRBV28 combines with J gene TRBJ1-5, with 9 bases matching TRBD1. The trim removed 3 bases at V and 5 bases at J, leaving 5 bases unmatched. Germline assignment: CDR1 MDHEN and CDR2 SYDVKM. The CDR3 extends over 15 amino acids. CDR3 bases: TGTGCCAGCAGTTTGATAACAGGGGGCTATCAGCCCCAGCATTTT. This gives the protein CASSLITGGYQPQHF.

The chain uses TRBV30 and TRBJ1-5; no definite D call. Germline CDR1 GTSNPN, CDR2 SVGIG (reference sequence). CDR3 length: 13 amino acids. V shed 5 bases and J shed 4 bases, with 12 bases lying between them. CDR3 DNA: TGTGCCTGGGAGGACGGGGAGAATCAGCCCCAGCATTTT. It codes for CAWEDGENQPQHF.

This clonotype appeared a few times. The V and J genes are TRBV11-2 and TRBJ2-1; 9 bases fit TRBD1. The CDR3 has 21 residues. After removal of 3 bases from V and 6 bases from J, the junction contained 24 bases not matched to a gene. Germline V gives CDR1 SGHAT, CDR2 FQNNGV. CDR3: CASSFWSIGQGFETTFNEQFF. Written as DNA, the CDR3 is TGTGCCAGCAGCTTTTGGTCGATCGGACAGGGGTTTGAGACTACGTTCAATGAGCAGTTCTTC.

The V and J genes are TRBV5-5 and TRBJ2-3; 9 positions match TRBD1. V lost 0 bases to trimming and J lost 4 bases; unmatched junction nucleotides: 6. Looked up from germline, CDR1 is SGHKS and CDR2 is YYEKEE (reference sequence). The CDR3 is 16 amino acids. DNA of the CDR3: TGTGCCAGCAGCTTGGGGCGACAGGGGGTGTCAGATACGCAGTATTTT. Translating it yields CASSLGRQGVSDTQYF.

V gene TRBV7-9 combines with J gene TRBJ1-4, with a possible D match to TRBD1 (6 bases). V was pared by 4 bases and J by 6 bases, with 15 bases between. The CDR3 spans 15 residues. The germline gives CDR1 SEHNR, CDR2 FQNEAQ (reference sequence). CDR3 in DNA: TGTGCCAGCAGCTCAGAGGACAGCACTTATGAAAAACTGTTTTTT. Residues: CASSSEDSTYEKLFF.

J is TRBJ1-2 and V is TRBV5-1; D is undetermined. The CDR3 contains 15 residues. The germline V gene has CDR1 SGHRS and CDR2 YFSETQ. V dropped 0 bases and J dropped 5 bases, with 14 bases sitting between them. The CDR3 sequence: CASSLVGLSEYGYTF. As DNA, the CDR3 is TGCGCCAGCAGCTTGGTCGGGCTCTCGGAGTATGGCTACACCTTC. The full variable domain, rest sourced from reference TRBV5-1 and TRBJ1-2, is KAGVTQTPRYLIKTRGQQVTLSCSPISGHRSVSWYQQTPGQGLQFLFEYFSETQRNKGNFPGRFSGRQFSNSRSEMNVSTLELGDSALYLCASSLVGLSEYGYTFGSGTRLTVV.

This clonotype was detected a few times. The gene calls are TRBV7-2 and TRBJ1-4; maybe TRBD1 (5 bases). The CDR3 extends over 14 amino acids. V shed 1 base and J shed 8 bases, with 11 bases lying between them. The germline gives CDR1 SGHTA, CDR2 FQGNSA. The CDR3 region is CASSLGPRDEKLFF. CDR3 DNA: TGTGCCAGCAGCTTAGGGCCTAGGGACGAAAAACTGTTTTTT.

The rearrangement joins TRBV6-1 to TRBJ2-5, with unresolved D. V lost 7 bases and J lost 2, with 17 bases in between. CDR1 and CDR2 (germline): MNHNS, SASEGT. The length of the CDR3 is 15 residues. Here the CDR3 DNA reads TGTGCCAGCATCTCCAGTTGGTCCCATCAAGAGACCCAGTACTTC. It translates to CASISSWSHQETQYF.